The rows below give T cell receptor beta chains drawn from one sample of a study of technical replicates of blood from a handful of donors. This table comes from immunoSEQ multiplex PCR, and its TCRdb copy is limited to in-frame clones, with some not included. The repertoire holds under 80,000 clones, with around 94% as singletons. Material: T cells isolated from PBMCs. These receptors all come from a human donor in good health. The conserved cysteine and the conserved F or W are not part of the CDR3 here. Each record gives: clone size, V gene, D gene, CDR3 protein. The D gene is left open where the match is weak. Not all rows give a size; the values are once, few, many and, for expanded clones, a class.

- | TRBV13 | TRBD1 | ASSFDRATQY
once | TRBV4-1 | - | ASSQVAAGGPLDTQY
few | TRBV19 | - | ASSIDRRGNEQF
- | TRBV14 | TRBD1 | ASSQEGTAYNEQF
- | TRBV6-5 | - | ASSLQGWGGYT
- | TRBV9 | TRBD1 | ASSPGQGDASDYGYT
- | TRBV29-1 | TRBD2 | SVEDGVSGGADTQY
- | TRBV9 | - | ASSPAVSSYNEQF
- | TRBV5-1 | - | ASSLAGGASYGYT
- | TRBV28 | - | ASRVEGGTYEQY
few | TRBV27 | - | ASSHTDRRLDTEAF
- | TRBV6-1 | - | ASSAAGNYGYT
- | TRBV5-1 | - | ASSPDSIYGYT
once | TRBV6-5 | - | ASSYVGASGVPLH
- | TRBV28 | - | ASVAPGHLNTEAF
- | TRBV27 | - | ASRASTDTQY
- | TRBV29-1 | TRBD2 | SALAGVGETQY
- | TRBV11-3 | - | ASSLQGGTGELF
- | TRBV6-5 | - | ASSYSPGYYNEQF
- | TRBV19 | - | ASSIVNGGNQPQH
once | TRBV6-1 | - | ASSGRVGDYEQY
once | TRBV28 | - | ASSFTKQYYEQY
- | TRBV7-9 | - | ASSFEGYEQY
- | TRBV4-1 | TRBD1 | ASSQYPRDRVSNQPQH
- | TRBV7-9 | - | ASSANLLTSTDTQY
once | TRBV5-4 | TRBD1 | ASSTRQGPGNTIY
- | TRBV4-1 | - | ASSRFLVSDKNEQF
- | TRBV10-1 | TRBD1 | ASRGQGSNTGELF
- | TRBV30 | - | AWSVNQGETQY
- | TRBV19 | TRBD1 | ASSIGQGAYEQY
- | TRBV10-1 | - | ASSGQAGETQY
- | TRBV21-1 | - | ASSPYGLAGKQF
- | TRBV6-5 | TRBD1 | ASSSQGANEQF
- | TRBV5-4 | - | ASRVDVDLADYEQY
- | TRBV29-1 | - | SLTTGSGKETQY
- | TRBV2 | - | ASSATRSYNEQF
- | TRBV7-2 | TRBD2 | ASSAITSGGADTQY
- | TRBV14 | - | ASSQGTDPAGGAEAF
- | TRBV28 | - | ASSYGGGELF
once | TRBV7-8 | - | ASSLYTREILNQPQH